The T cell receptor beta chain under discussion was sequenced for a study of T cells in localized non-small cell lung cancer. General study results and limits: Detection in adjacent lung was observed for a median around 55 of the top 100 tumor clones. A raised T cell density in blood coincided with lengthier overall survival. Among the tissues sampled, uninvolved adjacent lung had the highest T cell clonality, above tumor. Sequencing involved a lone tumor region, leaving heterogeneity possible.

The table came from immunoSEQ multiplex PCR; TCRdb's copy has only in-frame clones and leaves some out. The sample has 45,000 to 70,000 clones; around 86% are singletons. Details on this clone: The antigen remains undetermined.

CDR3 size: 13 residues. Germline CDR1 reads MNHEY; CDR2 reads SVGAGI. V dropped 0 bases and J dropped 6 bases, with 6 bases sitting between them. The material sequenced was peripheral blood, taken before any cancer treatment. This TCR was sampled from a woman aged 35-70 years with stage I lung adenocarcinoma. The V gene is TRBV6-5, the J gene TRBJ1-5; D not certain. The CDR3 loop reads CASSYSSLQPQHF. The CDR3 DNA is TGTGCCAGCAGTTACTCGAGTCTTCAGCCCCAGCATTTT.